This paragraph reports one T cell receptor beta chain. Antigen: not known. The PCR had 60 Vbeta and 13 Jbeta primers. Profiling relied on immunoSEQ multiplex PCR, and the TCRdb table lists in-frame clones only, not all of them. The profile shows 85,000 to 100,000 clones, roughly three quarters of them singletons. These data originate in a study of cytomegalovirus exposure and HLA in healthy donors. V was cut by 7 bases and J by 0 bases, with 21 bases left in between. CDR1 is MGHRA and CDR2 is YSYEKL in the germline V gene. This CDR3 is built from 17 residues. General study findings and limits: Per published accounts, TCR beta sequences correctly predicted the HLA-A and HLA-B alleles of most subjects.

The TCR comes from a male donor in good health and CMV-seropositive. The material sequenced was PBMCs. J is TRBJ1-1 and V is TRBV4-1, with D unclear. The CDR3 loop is CASTPRRSAEVNTEAFF. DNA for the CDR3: TGCGCCAGCACCCCAAGAAGGTCTGCAGAGGTGAACACTGAAGCTTTCTTT.